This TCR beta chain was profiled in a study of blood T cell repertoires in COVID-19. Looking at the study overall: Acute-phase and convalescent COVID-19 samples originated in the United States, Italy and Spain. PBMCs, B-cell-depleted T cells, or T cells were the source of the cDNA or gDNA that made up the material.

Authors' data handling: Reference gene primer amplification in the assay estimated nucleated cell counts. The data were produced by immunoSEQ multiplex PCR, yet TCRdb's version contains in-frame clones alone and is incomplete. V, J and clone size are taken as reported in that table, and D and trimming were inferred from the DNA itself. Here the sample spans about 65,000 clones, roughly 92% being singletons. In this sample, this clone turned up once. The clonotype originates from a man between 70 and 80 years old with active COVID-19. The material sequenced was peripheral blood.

The CDR3 reads CAISPDRVDLDTQYF. The CDR3 DNA reads as TGTGCCATCAGCCCGGACAGGGTCGACTTAGATACCCAGTACTTC. The genes are TRBV10-3 and TRBJ2-5, with 8 positions matching TRBD1. CDR1 and CDR2 from the germline V gene are ENHRY and SYGVKD. This CDR3 comprises 15 residues. The V gene end was trimmed by 6 bases and the J gene end by 8 bases; junction bases not matched to a gene: 14.